The clone carrying this TCR beta chain was observed a handful of times. Sorting was used to obtain naive CD8 T cells (CD8+CD4-CCR7+CD45RA+). The data originate from a study of molecular identifiers for immune sequencing clone quantification. TCRdb reprocessed the PCR reads via MiXCR and lists one record per CDR3 protein. Of about 100,000 distinct CDR3 sequences listed, 30% to 45% were seen once; the top ten hold less than 10%. The V end lost 3 bases, the J end lost 3 bases, and 12 bases lay between the germline ends. Germline-derived CDR1 and CDR2 are MDHEN and SYDVKM. This CDR3 contains 14 residues. Sequenced: naive CD8+ T cells from blood, with Jurkat cell RNA spiked in. Noted subset: FACS-sorted CD8+CD4-CCR7+CD45RA+ naive T cells. V is TRBV28 and J is TRBJ2-7; D might be TRBD2 (5 bases). This clonotype was obtained from a human donor in good health. Some libraries in this study had Jurkat cell RNA spiked in. The CDR3 nucleotides read TGTGCCAGCAGTTTGCTTTTCGGGGACTACGAGCAGTACTTC. It codes for CASSLLFGDYEQYF. Together with reference TRBV28 and TRBJ2-7, the CDR3 gives the full variable domain: DVKVTQSSRYLVKRTGEKVFLECVQDMDHENMFWYRQDPGLGLRLIYFSYDVKMKEKGDIPEGYSVSREKKERFSLILESASTNQTSMYLCASSLLFGDYEQYFGPGTRLTVT.